This record looks at one T cell receptor beta chain sequence and its context. Its antigen remains unidentified. This entry is derived from a study of tumor-infiltrating lymphocytes in primary liver carcinoma. The study extracted blood RNA from unsorted whole blood and also extracted germline DNA. The patients carried chronic HBV infection and had received no treatment. The collection of around 4 milliliters of peripheral blood preceded surgery. Findings and limits, study-wide: In tumor-adjacent and tumor-blood pairs, overlap was lower than in tumor region pairs. The study used bulk unsorted samples and so did not compare CD4+ and CD8+ repertoires.

Reverse transcription of roughly 0.5 ug total RNA with a constant-region primer produced TCR beta cDNA. ARM-PCR was slightly modified, and three nested multiplex PCR rounds with it gave rise to the TCR beta libraries. Researchers ran the first two PCR rounds for roughly 10 cycles each with TRBV1-TRBV30 forward primers and a C-beta reverse primer. From the multiplex PCR reads, TCRdb called clonotypes with MiXCR, one entry per CDR3 protein. The sample includes some 200,000 distinct CDR3 sequences, about 65% seen only once; the top ten take roughly 7%. The V gene's germline CDR1 is SGHRS and CDR2 YFSETQ. The CDR3 is 15 amino acids. Deletions cut 4 bases from V and 0 bases from J, with 13 bases between.

Source material: peripheral blood. The chain has TRBV5-1 and TRBJ1-1, with D unresolved. The sequence came from a woman aged 55-69 years with primary liver carcinoma and hepatitis B virus infection. The CDR3 nucleotides read TGCGCCAGCAGCGCAAAAGGTCTCATGAACACTGAAGCTTTCTTT. Translated: CASSAKGLMNTEAFF. The full variable domain, in which reference TRBV5-1 and TRBJ1-1 provide the parts outside the CDR3, is KAGVTQTPRYLIKTRGQQVTLSCSPISGHRSVSWYQQTPGQGLQFLFEYFSETQRNKGNFPGRFSGRQFSNSRSEMNVSTLELGDSALYLCASSAKGLMNTEAFFGQGTRLTVV.